This TCR beta chain is from a study of blood T cell repertoires in COVID-19. At the level of the study: Acute and convalescent COVID-19 specimens originated in the United States, Italy and Spain. T cells, B-cell-depleted T cells, or PBMCs supplied cDNA or gDNA.

As handled by the study authors: It was from reference gene primer amplification that nucleated cell counts were estimated. TCRdb keeps only in-frame clones here, not all; method: immunoSEQ multiplex PCR. Clonal size and the V and J genes are those of that table, whereas D and trimming came from the DNA. The table has about 130,000 clones, approximately 80% seen once. The CDR3 runs 14 residues. V trimming: 4 bases; J trimming: 9 bases; junction bases outside the gene matches: 9. Per germline, CDR1 SGHNT and CDR2 YENEEA. The sequencing sample was made of peripheral blood. The receptor comes from a man aged 40-49 years with active or convalescent COVID-19. The chain links TRBV11-3 to TRBJ2-1, with 7 bases matching TRBD1. CDR3 sequence reads: CASSSGTVSSEQFF. CDR3 DNA sequence: TGTGCCAGCAGCTCGGGGACAGTCTCTTCTGAGCAGTTCTTC.